The present TCR beta chain was sequenced within a study of T cell responses to AZD1222 COVID-19 vaccine. Sequenced by immunoSEQ multiplex PCR; TCRdb stores in-frame clones only, minus some. The sample gives over 150,000 clones, around 90% of which show up once; approximately 1% is in the top ten. Second-dose recipients at about 4 or about 12 weeks were treated as one pooled group. CDR1 is MNHEY and CDR2 is SMNVEV in the germline V gene (reference sequence). The CDR3 consists of 15 residues. Unmatched junction bases numbered 0, after V lost 8 bases and J lost 0 bases. This chain links TRBV27 with TRBJ2-1; 14 bases match TRBD2. The receptor was derived from an adult who received the AZD1222 COVID-19 vaccine. This specimen was peripheral blood, taken 28 days after the second AZD1222 dose. In DNA form, the CDR3 reads TGTGCCAGCGGACTAGCGGGGGGCTCCTACAATGAGCAGTTCTTC. Amino acid sequence: CASGLAGGSYNEQFF.